Below are 25 T cell receptor beta chains sequenced from a single sample in a study of blood T cell repertoires in COVID-19. TCRdb's table, derived via immunoSEQ multiplex PCR, lists solely in-frame clones and lacks some. The repertoire has more than 50,000 clones, over 80% of them found once; the top ten carry 1.9%. The specimen sequenced was peripheral blood. Receptor source: a woman aged 60-75 years with acute or convalescent COVID-19.

The sample holds a few counts of this clone. The chain links TRBV28 to TRBJ1-2; weak D call: TRBD1 (6 bases). CDR3 length equals 14 residues. CDR1 and CDR2 (germline): MDHEN, SYDVKM. Trimming shortened V by 2 bases and J by 0 bases, and 7 bases separated the two germline ends. CDR3 DNA sequence: TGTGCCAGCAGTTTAGGGGGCACTAACTATGGCTACACCTTC. This codes for CASSLGGTNYGYTF.

The J gene is TRBJ1-2, the V gene TRBV5-6; 7 bases line up with TRBD1. The V and J ends lost 7 bases and 1 base, in that order; junction bases with no gene match: 4. CDR1 SGHDT and CDR2 YYEEEE come from the germline V gene. This CDR3 has 13 amino acids. The CDR3 protein is CASHNRGNYGYTF. CDR3 nucleotide sequence: TGTGCCAGCCACAACAGGGGTAACTATGGCTACACCTTC.

The rearrangement joins TRBV6-5 to TRBJ1-2; D unresolved. Per germline, CDR1 MNHEY and CDR2 SVGAGI. V dropped 6 bases and J dropped 7 bases, with 12 bases sitting between them. The CDR3 totals 12 residues. CDR3 loop: CASSQKGLGYTF. The CDR3 region has the DNA TGTGCCAGCAGCCAGAAAGGACTTGGCTACACCTTC.

V gene TRBV5-1 combines with J gene TRBJ2-1, with D possibly TRBD2 on 6 matching bases. Trimming pared 4 bases from V and 5 bases from J, leaving 19 bases between. CDR1 is SGHRS and CDR2 is YFSETQ in the germline V gene. The CDR3 length is 16 residues. The CDR3 here is CASSPSEVERDNEQFF. Written as DNA, the CDR3 is TGCGCCAGCAGCCCATCCGAGGTGGAGCGGGACAATGAGCAGTTCTTC.

This clone was seen once. The CDR3 region is CASSLGGRGNEQYF. In nucleotides, the CDR3 is TGTGCCAGCAGCTTAGGGGGCAGGGGGAACGAGCAGTACTTC. The chain recombines TRBV7-6 with TRBJ2-7, with 7 positions matching TRBD1. Germline lookup yields CDR1 SGHVS and CDR2 FNYEAQ. The V gene end was trimmed by 1 base and the J gene end by 5 bases; junction bases not matched to a gene: 5. The CDR3 totals 14 residues.

The chain has TRBV30 and TRBJ2-5; 11 positions agree with TRBD2. The CDR3 is made up of 15 amino acids. Germline assignment: CDR1 GTSNPN and CDR2 SVGIG (reference sequence). V shed 2 bases and J 7 bases; nucleotides not matched to a gene: 9. CDR3 coding DNA: TGTGCCTGGAGTTATAGCGGGGGGGGCTCCGGGACCCAGTACTTC. It translates to CAWSYSGGGSGTQYF.

The J gene is TRBJ2-6, the V gene TRBV21-1; TRBD1 is the table's D call, not checked against the DNA. TRBV21-1 counts as a pseudogene. This CDR3 region has 18 residues. CDR3 sequence: CASSTDRSTFSGANVLTF. Written as DNA, the CDR3 is TGTGCCAGCAGTACGGACAGGTCCACTTTCTCTGGGGCCAACGTCCTGACTTTC.

This sequence joins TRBV19 and TRBJ1-6, with TRBD1 matching 8 bases. This CDR3 has 15 amino acids. Germline CDR1 LNHDA, CDR2 SQIVND (reference sequence). V was pared by 7 bases and J by 2 bases, with 4 bases of the junction left unmatched. CDR3 bases: TGTGCCAGTACCTCAGGGGGCACCTATAATTCACCCCTCCACTTT. Protein sequence: CASTSGGTYNSPLHF.

The genes are TRBV5-1 and TRBJ2-3; 8 bases map to TRBD1. Trimming cost V 5 bases and J 0 bases; bases outside gene matches: 2. The CDR3 extends over 14 amino acids. CDR1 and CDR2 (germline): SGHRS, YFSETQ. The CDR3 DNA is TGCGCCAGCAGGACAGGGGCTAGCACAGATACGCAGTATTTT. Amino acid sequence: CASRTGASTDTQYF.

Points on this clone: Other DNA sequences of this sample code for an identical CDR3. V is TRBV5-8 and J is TRBJ1-3; unclear D gene. V lost 2 bases and J 0 bases, leaving 9 bases between the germline ends. This CDR3 has 15 amino acids. The V gene's germline CDR1 is SGHTS and CDR2 YDEGEE. The CDR3 coding sequence is TGTGCCAGCAGCTTAAGCAAGAGCTCTGGAAACACCATATATTTT. Translation: CASSLSKSSGNTIYF.

The chain uses TRBV6-5 and TRBJ1-5; D is uncertain. The CDR3 is made up of 13 amino acids. The V gene's germline CDR1 is MNHEY and CDR2 SVGAGI. The V end was cut by 6 bases, the J end by 4 bases, with 10 bases between. DNA of the CDR3: TGTGCCAGCAGCGGCGGGTGGAATCAGCCCCAGCATTTT. Residues: CASSGGWNQPQHF.

This clone appeared once. The rearrangement links TRBV5-6 to TRBJ1-4; D gene ambiguous. This CDR3 comprises 15 residues. CDR1 is SGHDT and CDR2 is YYEEEE in the germline V gene. The V end lost 2 bases, the J end lost 8 bases, and 16 bases lay between the germline ends. The CDR3 sequence: CASSFGEVTWEKLFF. The CDR3 nucleotides read TGTGCCAGCAGCTTTGGCGAGGTTACATGGGAAAAACTGTTTTTT.

This chain uses TRBV19 with TRBJ1-4; 9 nucleotides agree with TRBD1. The V segment lost 5 bases and the J segment 4 bases; nucleotides outside the gene matches: 5. The germline V gene encodes CDR1 LNHDA and CDR2 SQIVND (reference sequence). The CDR3 extends over 15 amino acids. The CDR3 DNA follows: TGTGCCAGTAGTCTCCGGACAGGGGATAATGAAAAACTGTTTTTT. It codes for CASSLRTGDNEKLFF.

The chain has TRBV5-4 and TRBJ1-2; 8 bases match TRBD1. CDR3 size: 14 residues. After removal of 3 bases from V and 7 bases from J, the junction contained 8 bases not matched to a gene. Germline V lookup: CDR1 SGHNT, CDR2 YYREEE (reference sequence). CDR3 DNA sequence: TGTGCCAGCAGCTACCCAGACAGGGGTGGTGGCTACACCTTC. This translates into CASSYPDRGGGYTF.

The chain is built from TRBV25-1 and TRBJ1-2; D may be TRBD1 (6 bases). The CDR3 extends over 14 amino acids. The V end was cut by 3 bases, the J end by 8 bases, with 16 bases between. Germline V gene data show CDR1 as MGHDK and CDR2 as SYGVNS. This CDR3 reads CASSDVTGSGGYTF. The CDR3 coding sequence is TGTGCCAGCAGTGACGTAACAGGGTCGGGCGGCTACACCTTC.

This rearrangement joins TRBV5-1 to TRBJ1-1; 11 bases map to TRBD1. The CDR3 runs to 17 residues. CDR1 is SGHRS, CDR2 YFSETQ, per germline. The trim removed 6 bases at V and 1 base at J, leaving 11 bases unmatched. CDR3 in DNA: TGCGCCAGCAAACCCGGGACAGGGGGTTTTCGGAACACTGAAGCTTTCTTT. As protein: CASKPGTGGFRNTEAFF.

This clone was counted a single time. The CDR3, as DNA: TGTGCCTGGATATCGGGGGACCTCACCGGGGAGCTGTTTTTT. Protein: CAWISGDLTGELFF. The V call is TRBV30, the J call TRBJ2-2; a weak D match, TRBD2 (6 bases). The germline V and J ends were trimmed by 4 bases and 4 bases, with 13 bases remaining between them. This CDR3 is built from 14 residues. Germline CDR1 GTSNPN, CDR2 SVGIG (reference sequence).

V and J are TRBV25-1 and TRBJ1-4, with D hard to call. V gave up 3 bases and J gave up 0 bases, with 11 bases separating them. The germline CDR1 and CDR2 sequences are MGHDK and SYGVNS. This CDR3 contains 16 residues. The CDR3 nucleotides read TGTGCCAGCAGTGATTATATCCAGACAACTAATGAAAAACTGTTTTTT. Encoded protein: CASSDYIQTTNEKLFF.

The J gene is TRBJ2-3, the V gene TRBV2; 7 bases map to TRBD1. The V segment lost 6 bases and the J segment 2 bases; nucleotides outside the gene matches: 5. The CDR3 has 14 residues. Germline V lookup: CDR1 SNHLY, CDR2 FYNNEI. The CDR3 nucleotides are TGTGCCAGCAGCACCGGGACAGCCACAGATACGCAGTATTTT. Translation gives CASSTGTATDTQYF.

The V call is TRBV27, the J call TRBJ1-3; D is perhaps TRBD1 (5 bases). Germline V CDR1 and CDR2: MNHEY, SMNVEV (reference sequence). With 5 bases removed from V and 0 bases from J, the gap between germline ends came to 11 bases. This CDR3 region has 15 residues. The CDR3 region is CASSQSQGSGNTIYF. The CDR3 DNA reads TGTGCCAGCAGTCAAAGCCAGGGCTCTGGAAACACCATATATTTT.

The rearrangement links TRBV11-1 to TRBJ2-1; no clear D. This CDR3 has 16 amino acids. Looked up from germline, CDR1 is SGHAT and CDR2 is FQDESV (reference sequence). V lost 0 bases and J 3 bases, leaving 12 bases between the germline ends. CDR3 sequence reads: CASSLALGGSYNEQFF. The CDR3 region has the DNA TGTGCCAGCAGCTTAGCGCTTGGCGGTAGCTACAATGAGCAGTTCTTC. Based on the CDR3 plus reference TRBV11-1 and TRBJ2-1, the full variable domain is EAEVAQSPRYKITEKSQAVAFWCDPISGHATLYWYRQILGQGPELLVQFQDESVVDDSQLPKDRFSAERLKGVDSTLKIQPAELGDSAMYLCASSLALGGSYNEQFFGPGTRLTVL.

This clone was picked up one time. Here the CDR3 DNA reads TGTGCCAGCAGCCTGACAGGGGGCGGACAGCCCCAGCATTTT. Translated: CASSLTGGGQPQHF. V usage is TRBV9 and J usage is TRBJ1-5, with TRBD1 matching over 10 bases. The V gene end was trimmed by 4 bases and the J gene end by 7 bases; junction bases not matched to a gene: 5. CDR3 length: 14 amino acids. The germline V gene encodes CDR1 SGDLS and CDR2 YYNGEE. Complete variable domain (other parts from reference TRBV9 and TRBJ1-5): DSGVTQTPKHLITATGQRVTLRCSPRSGDLSVYWYQQSLDQGLQFLIQYYNGEERAKGNILERFSAQQFPDLHSELNLSSLELGDSALYFCASSLTGGGQPQHFGDGTRLSIL.

This clone was counted only a few times. The chain carries TRBV3-1 (or the pseudogene TRBV3-2) and TRBJ2-2; maybe TRBD2 (5 bases). Germline-derived CDR1 and CDR2 are LGHDT and YNNKEL (reference sequence). The CDR3 runs 15 residues. V lost 5 bases and J lost 7, with 17 bases in between. This chain's CDR3 is CASSRLLLDFGELFF. CDR3 coding DNA: TGTGCCAGCAGCAGACTACTCCTAGATTTCGGGGAGCTGTTTTTT.

The table lists this clone with a few counts. The chain employs TRBV5-4 and TRBJ1-1; D may be TRBD1 (5 bases). Trimming took off 6 bases at V and 3 bases at J, with 21 bases between the two ends. Per germline, CDR1 SGHNT and CDR2 YYREEE (reference sequence). This CDR3 comprises 16 residues. The CDR3 nucleotides are TGTGCCAGCATGGCAGGGCGTGAGGGGAGGGACACTGAAGCTTTCTTT. Translated: CASMAGREGRDTEAFF.

This clone was seen more than once but under ten times. This chain uses TRBV19 with TRBJ1-3, with TRBD1 matching over 8 bases. V lost 6 bases, J lost 0 bases, and 4 bases stayed unmatched. Looked up from germline, CDR1 is LNHDA and CDR2 is SQIVND (reference sequence). The CDR3 runs 15 residues. The CDR3 nucleotides read TGTGCCAGTAGACTGGACAGGGCCTCTGGAAACACCATATATTTT. Its translation: CASRLDRASGNTIYF.